Described below is a single TCR beta chain sequence and its context. Trimming cost V 8 bases and J 0 bases; bases outside gene matches: 11. CDR1 is SNHLY and CDR2 is FYNNEI in the germline V gene. CDR3 size: 16 residues. Primers included in the PCR were 60 Vbeta and 13 Jbeta primers. Method: immunoSEQ multiplex PCR; TCRdb's copy keeps in-frame clones and lacks some. Here the sample spans some 200,000 clones, approximately 82% being singletons. This entry is derived from a study of cytomegalovirus exposure and HLA in healthy donors. Study-level background: Out of 398 genotyped donors, about 81% belonged to the Caucasian-associated ancestry cluster.

Donors had nominal health at sampling but likely had unrecorded immune exposures. The sample consisted of PBMCs. This chain uses TRBV2 with TRBJ2-3, with 7 bases fitting TRBD2. The TCR was taken from a woman in her forties in good health and CMV-seronegative. CDR3 region: CASLGGRTRSTDTQYF. The CDR3 bases are TGTGCCAGCCTGGGGGGGAGAACTCGTAGCACAGATACGCAGTATTTT.